One sample yielded the 29 T cell receptor beta chains listed below, sequenced in a study of low-dose radiotherapy and immunotherapy resistance in tumors. Primers used for first-strand cDNA, a TRAV- and TRBV-specific set, covered both alpha and beta chains. Amplification of TCRs used a constant-region primer and V-primer adapter for about 20 PCR cycles. Using its own MiXCR run on the reads, TCRdb lists one record per CDR3 protein. The table shows some 71,000 distinct CDR3 sequences, with more than 25% occurring only once. Time point: before trial treatment. Sequenced material: PBMCs, taken before treatment. Every receptor here comes from a female donor with ovarian cancer.

This clonotype was counted a few times. The chain recombines TRBV28 with TRBJ2-3; D is ambiguous. Per the germline V gene, CDR1 is MDHEN and CDR2 is SYDVKM. The CDR3 extends over 16 amino acids. V was trimmed by 4 bases and J by 1 base, leaving 15 bases between them. Here the CDR3 DNA reads TGTGCCAGCAGTTCCCTGATTTTTTCTGGCACAGATACGCAGTATTTT. Translation gives CASSSLIFSGTDTQYF. Full variable domain (rest looked up from reference TRBV28 and TRBJ2-3): DVKVTQSSRYLVKRTGEKVFLECVQDMDHENMFWYRQDPGLGLRLIYFSYDVKMKEKGDIPEGYSVSREKKERFSLILESASTNQTSMYLCASSSLIFSGTDTQYFGPGTRLTVL.

This clonotype has a count of ten or more. The chain has TRBV11-3 and TRBJ2-1, with D perhaps given as TRBD1 or TRBD2 (5 bases each). V gave up 5 bases and J gave up 0 bases, with 14 bases separating them. CDR3 size: 16 residues. The germline gives CDR1 SGHNT, CDR2 YENEEA. CDR3 residues: CASSPFGAGSYNEQFF. In DNA, the CDR3 is TGTGCCAGCAGCCCTTTTGGGGCGGGCTCCTACAATGAGCAGTTCTTC.

This clonotype was counted ten times or more. This chain joins TRBV3-1 and TRBJ1-1, with 7 nucleotides matching TRBD1. Germline values: CDR1 LGHDT, CDR2 YNNKEL (reference sequence). V was pared by 0 bases and J by 5 bases, with 9 bases of the junction left unmatched. There are 16 residues in the CDR3. As DNA, the CDR3 is TGTGCCAGCAGCCAAGAAAGGGGGACAGCGAGGACTGAAGCTTTCTTT. Translation: CASSQERGTARTEAFF.

This chain uses TRBV11-2 with TRBJ2-5; 7 bases are shared with TRBD1. The germline V gene encodes CDR1 SGHAT and CDR2 FQNNGV. The CDR3 spans 13 residues. After removal of 5 bases from V and 9 bases from J, the junction contained 9 bases not matched to a gene. The CDR3 loop is CASSHLSDRAQYF. The CDR3 DNA reads as TGTGCCAGCAGCCATCTTTCCGACAGGGCCCAGTACTTC. The full variable domain, in which reference TRBV11-2 and TRBJ2-5 provide the parts outside the CDR3, is EAGVAQSPRYKIIEKRQSVAFWCNPISGHATLYWYQQILGQGPKLLIQFQNNGVVDDSQLPKDRFSAERLKGVDSTLKIQPAKLEDSAVYLCASSHLSDRAQYFGPGTRLLVL.

This clonotype was counted a few times. This sequence is one base from a far larger clone and is likely a read error. The chain couples TRBV2 to TRBJ2-5; D is perhaps TRBD1 (6 bases). In germline, CDR1 is SNHLY, CDR2 FYNNEI. The CDR3 runs 14 residues. Trimming pared 6 bases from V and 11 bases from J, leaving 22 bases between. The CDR3 sequence is CASSGDRPYNEQYF. For the CDR3, the DNA is TGTGCCAGCAGCGGCGACAGGCCCTACAATGAGCAGTACTTC. The variable domain in full, completed from reference TRBV2 and TRBJ2-5, reads EPEVTQTPSHQVTQMGQEVILRCVPISNHLYFYWYRQILGQKVEFLVSFYNNEISEKSEIFDDQFSVERPDGSNFTLKIRSTKLEDSAMYFCASSGDRPYNEQYFGPGTRLLVL.

In its sample, this clonotype was seen many times. This sequence joins TRBV28 and TRBJ2-1; D uncertain. The CDR3 consists of 11 residues. V lost 6 bases to trimming and J lost 5 bases, with 5 bases between them. Germline V gene sequence: CDR1 MDHEN, CDR2 SYDVKM. The DNA for the CDR3 is TGTGCCAGCAGGCGTCACAATGAGCAGTTCTTC. Translating it yields CASRRHNEQFF.

This chain links TRBV28 with TRBJ2-7; D call uncertain. The CDR3 runs 14 residues. CDR1 is MDHEN, CDR2 SYDVKM, per germline. V was trimmed by 2 bases and J by 0 bases, leaving 8 bases between them. The CDR3 DNA follows: TGTGCCAGCAGTTTAGCCGTGAGCTCCTACGAGCAGTACTTC. This sequence encodes CASSLAVSSYEQYF.

This clonotype appeared many times. The chain has TRBV12-3 or TRBV12-4 and TRBJ1-1; TRBD1 matches at 7 bases. V gave up 7 bases and J gave up 1 base; unmatched junction bases: 9. CDR3 length equals 15 residues. The CDR3 region is CASKLSGGWNTEAFF. DNA of the CDR3: TGTGCCAGCAAACTCTCAGGGGGTTGGAACACTGAAGCTTTCTTT.

V and J are TRBV12-3 or TRBV12-4 and TRBJ2-2; D not certain. This CDR3 contains 15 residues. Trimming took 6 bases from V and 2 from J, leaving 13 bases between them. The CDR3 coding sequence is TGTGCCAGCAGCTCACAGTGGTTTAACACCGGGGAGCTGTTTTTT. Protein product: CASSSQWFNTGELFF.

This clonotype has only a few counts. A single base separates this from a much larger clone, so it may be a read error. For the CDR3, the DNA is TGTGCCTGCAGTCAACAGAGCGGGGGTGGAGAGACCCAGTACTTC. This encodes CACSQQSGGGETQYF. This chain joins TRBV27 and TRBJ2-5; TRBD2 matches at 8 bases. The CDR3 contains 15 residues. Germline-derived CDR1 and CDR2 are MNHEY and SMNVEV (reference sequence).

Points on this clonotype: A read error is the likely source, as a far larger clone sits one nucleotide away. The CDR3, as DNA: TGTGTCAGCAGCCGAGATCTCGGAGACAATGAGCAGTTCTTC. Protein product: CVSSRDLGDNEQFF. The chain recombines TRBV7-6 with TRBJ2-1, with no clear D. From germline, CDR1 is SGHVS and CDR2 FNYEAQ. The length of the CDR3 is 14 residues.

This clonotype was recorded many times. The V gene is TRBV20-1, the J gene TRBJ2-3, with D perhaps TRBD2 (5 bases). Per germline, CDR1 DFQATT and CDR2 SNEGSKA (reference sequence). The CDR3 runs to 14 residues. Trimming shortened V by 5 bases and J by 0 bases, and 12 bases separated the two germline ends. The CDR3 nucleotides are TGCAGTGCTCGGGGAGAGACTAGCACAGATACGCAGTATTTT. Amino acid sequence: CSARGETSTDTQYF.

CDR3: CSARTGGTGANVLTF. DNA for the CDR3: TGCAGCGCCCGGACAGGGGGCACCGGGGCCAACGTCCTGACTTTC. V usage is TRBV29-1 and J usage is TRBJ2-6, with 11 bases aligning to TRBD1. This CDR3 comprises 15 residues. J gave up 4 bases and V 7 bases, and 6 bases lay outside the gene matches. Per germline, CDR1 SQVTM and CDR2 ANQGSEA.

In this sample, this clonotype turned up a few times. The CDR3 region has the DNA TGTGCCAGCTCACCTAAGAGGGAAGAGACCCAGTACTTC. Translation: CASSPKREETQYF. The V and J genes are TRBV18 and TRBJ2-5, with D tentatively TRBD2 (5 bases). V lost 3 bases, J lost 3 bases, and 8 bases lay in between. The CDR3 consists of 13 residues. Germline V lookup: CDR1 KGHSH, CDR2 LQKENI.

This clonotype was counted many times. V is TRBV3-1 and J is TRBJ2-7, with 11 bases fitting TRBD2. The CDR3 has 16 residues. The trim removed 8 bases at V and 4 bases at J, leaving 13 bases unmatched. Germline CDR1 LGHDT, CDR2 YNNKEL (reference sequence). The CDR3 here is CASLLLAGEVWYEQYF. The CDR3 nucleotides read TGTGCCAGCCTCCTACTAGCGGGAGAAGTATGGTACGAGCAGTACTTC.

The CDR3 here is CASSHGGYGYTF. Written as DNA, the CDR3 is TGTGCCAGCAGCCACGGAGGCTATGGCTACACCTTC. V gene TRBV3-1 combines with J gene TRBJ1-2; D unresolved. V was clipped by 3 bases and J by 4 bases, with 6 bases between them. Per germline, CDR1 LGHDT and CDR2 YNNKEL (reference sequence). The CDR3 contains 12 residues.

Many counts were recorded for this clonotype. The chain couples TRBV2 to TRBJ1-1; D unclear. The CDR3 is 14 residues long. V was pared by 6 bases and J by 1 base, with 12 bases between. CDR1 and CDR2 from the germline V gene are SNHLY and FYNNEI. CDR3 loop: CASRNSFRNTEAFF. In DNA, the CDR3 is TGTGCCAGCAGGAACAGTTTTAGGAACACTGAAGCTTTCTTT.

At least ten counts were recorded for this clonotype. This chain joins TRBV25-1 and TRBJ2-7; either TRBD1 or TRBD2 may supply D (5 bases each). The germline V gene encodes CDR1 MGHDK and CDR2 SYGVNS. The CDR3 spans 14 residues. V was shortened by 4 bases and J by 3 bases, with 13 bases between the two germline ends. The CDR3 spells CASSGPWGNYEQYF. CDR3 coding DNA: TGTGCCAGCAGTGGCCCCTGGGGGAACTACGAGCAGTACTTC.

This clonotype has a count of ten or more. This chain connects TRBV18 to TRBJ2-4, with 7 nucleotides matching TRBD1. Germline values: CDR1 KGHSH, CDR2 LQKENI. CDR3 length: 15 amino acids. With 3 bases clipped from V and 11 bases from J, the junction kept 13 bases outside the gene matches. CDR3 sequence (DNA): TGTGCCAGCTCACCCCGGAATGACAGGGCCGGGTTTCAGTACTTC. Its protein is CASSPRNDRAGFQYF. The whole variable domain, remainder taken from reference TRBV18 and TRBJ2-4, is NAGVMQNPRHLVRRRGQEARLRCSPMKGHSHVYWYRQLPEEGLKFMVYLQKENIIDESGMPKERFSAEFPKEGPSILRIQQVVRGDSAAYFCASSPRNDRAGFQYFGAGTRLSVL.

This chain links TRBV29-1 with TRBJ2-1; 7 bases fit TRBD2. The CDR3 is 15 residues long. V trimming: 4 bases; J trimming: 9 bases; junction bases outside the gene matches: 15. Looked up from germline, CDR1 is SQVTM and CDR2 is ANQGSEA. The DNA of the CDR3 is TGCAGCGTTGGTTCTAGCGGAGCCACTTTCGGTGAGCAGTTCTTC. Translated, it gives CSVGSSGATFGEQFF.

This clonotype has ten or more counts. The V gene is TRBV2, the J gene TRBJ2-1, with 8 positions matching TRBD2. The V and J ends lost 6 bases and 9 bases, in that order; junction bases with no gene match: 10. The CDR3 is 14 residues long. In germline, CDR1 is SNHLY, CDR2 FYNNEI. CDR3 sequence: CASRPGSGRTEQFF. The DNA of the CDR3 is TGTGCCAGCAGACCAGGGAGCGGGAGAACTGAGCAGTTCTTC.

V usage is TRBV4-1 and J usage is TRBJ1-1; D uncertain. V was trimmed by 9 bases and J by 0 bases, leaving 20 bases between them. The CDR3 covers 16 residues. Germline-derived CDR1 and CDR2 are MGHRA and YSYEKL. CDR3 region: CARQRPSDGLNTEAFF. The CDR3 DNA sequence: TGCGCCAGACAGCGGCCGTCGGACGGATTGAACACTGAAGCTTTCTTT.

This clonotype occurred many times. The chain links TRBV9 to TRBJ2-7; D ambiguous. Germline CDR1 reads SGDLS; CDR2 reads YYNGEE. This CDR3 is built from 13 residues. V lost 0 bases and J 0 bases, leaving 4 bases between the germline ends. Here the CDR3 DNA reads TGTGCCAGCAGCGTAGCCCCCTCCTACGAGCAGTACTTC. Amino acid sequence: CASSVAPSYEQYF. Based on the CDR3 plus reference TRBV9 and TRBJ2-7, the full variable domain is DSGVTQTPKHLITATGQRVTLRCSPRSGDLSVYWYQQSLDQGLQFLIQYYNGEERAKGNILERFSAQQFPDLHSELNLSSLELGDSALYFCASSVAPSYEQYFGPGTRLTVT.

In this sample, this clonotype turned up a few times. J is TRBJ2-1 and V is TRBV9, with 9 positions matching TRBD2. The V gene's germline CDR1 is SGDLS and CDR2 YYNGEE. The CDR3 is made up of 16 amino acids. V dropped 0 bases and J dropped 2; count of bases not matched to a gene: 3. CDR3: CASSVGAGGPYNEQFF. The CDR3 coding sequence is TGTGCCAGCAGCGTAGGAGCGGGGGGTCCCTACAATGAGCAGTTCTTC.

This clonotype came up many times. CDR3 loop: CASTSGTGAYEQYF. For the CDR3, the DNA is TGTGCCAGCACCTCCGGGACGGGGGCCTACGAGCAGTACTTC. V is TRBV27 and J is TRBJ2-7; D might be TRBD2 (6 bases). The V gene lost 7 bases and the J gene lost 2 bases, with 15 bases spanning the gap. The length of the CDR3 is 14 residues. The germline CDR1 and CDR2 sequences are MNHEY and SMNVEV (reference sequence).

Points on this clonotype: A read error likely explains this, since a far larger clone differs by one base. The chain is built from TRBV29-1 and TRBJ2-5; 9 bases match TRBD1. Germline trimming cut 7 bases from V and 11 bases from J; bases unmatched to any gene: 14. The germline gives CDR1 SQVTM, CDR2 ANQGSEA. This CDR3 has 13 amino acids. The CDR3 protein is CSAPGQGTREQYF. CDR3 bases: TGCAGCGCGCCGGGACAGGGAACTAGGGAGCAGTACTTC.

Of note for this clonotype: The DNA is left out, because the CDR3 cannot be placed on it with certainty; the CDR3 is given as TCRdb lists it. The genes are TRBV21-1 and TRBJ2-6. TRBV21-1 is a pseudogene segment. The CDR3 is 20 amino acids in total, end residues counted. CDR3 region: CASSIYLCSVARSGANVLTF.

This clonotype was counted at least ten times. This sequence joins TRBV30 and TRBJ1-5; 7 nucleotides match TRBD1. Germline V gives CDR1 GTSNPN, CDR2 SVGIG (reference sequence). CDR3 size: 13 residues. Trimming took 1 base from V and 4 from J; bases not matched to a gene: 1. Here the CDR3 reads CAWSADRNQPQHF. DNA for the CDR3: TGTGCCTGGAGTGCGGACAGGAATCAGCCCCAGCATTTT.

This chain connects TRBV2 to TRBJ1-3, with 11 bases that match TRBD1. The CDR3 is 15 residues long. V shed 5 bases, J shed 4 bases, and the junction held 4 bases outside the gene matches. Germline loops: CDR1 SNHLY, CDR2 FYNNEI. The CDR3 region has the DNA TGTGCCAGCAGTTTGGGACAGGGGGGAGGAAACACCATATATTTT. Protein product: CASSLGQGGGNTIYF. Using reference TRBV2 and TRBJ1-3 for the parts outside the CDR3, the full variable domain is EPEVTQTPSHQVTQMGQEVILRCVPISNHLYFYWYRQILGQKVEFLVSFYNNEISEKSEIFDDQFSVERPDGSNFTLKIRSTKLEDSAMYFCASSLGQGGGNTIYFGEGSWLTVV.